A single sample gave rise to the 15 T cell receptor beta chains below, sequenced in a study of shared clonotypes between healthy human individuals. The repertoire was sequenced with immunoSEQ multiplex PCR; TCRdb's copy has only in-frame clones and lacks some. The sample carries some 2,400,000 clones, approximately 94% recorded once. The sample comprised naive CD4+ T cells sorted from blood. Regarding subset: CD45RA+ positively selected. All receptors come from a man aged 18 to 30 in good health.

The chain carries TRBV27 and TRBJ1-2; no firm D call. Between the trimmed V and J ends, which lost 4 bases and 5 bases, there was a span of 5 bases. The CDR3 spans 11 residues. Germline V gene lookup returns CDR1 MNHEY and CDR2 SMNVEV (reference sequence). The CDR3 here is CASSSVYGYTF. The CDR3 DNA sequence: TGTGCCAGCAGTTCAGTATATGGCTACACCTTC.

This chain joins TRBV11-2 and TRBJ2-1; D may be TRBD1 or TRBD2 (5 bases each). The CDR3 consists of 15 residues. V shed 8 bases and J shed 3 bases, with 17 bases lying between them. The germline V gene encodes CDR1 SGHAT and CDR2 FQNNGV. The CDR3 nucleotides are TGTGCCAGCTCCCCCGGAGCAGGGAGCTACAATGAGCAGTTCTTC. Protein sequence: CASSPGAGSYNEQFF.

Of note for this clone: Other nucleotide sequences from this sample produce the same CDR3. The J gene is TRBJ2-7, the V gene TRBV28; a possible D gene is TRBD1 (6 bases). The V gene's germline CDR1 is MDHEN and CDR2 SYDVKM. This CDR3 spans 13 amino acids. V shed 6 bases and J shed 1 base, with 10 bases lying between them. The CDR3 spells CASSRGQSYEQYF. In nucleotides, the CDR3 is TGTGCCAGCAGCCGGGGACAATCCTACGAGCAGTACTTC. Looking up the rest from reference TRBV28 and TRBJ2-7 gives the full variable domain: DVKVTQSSRYLVKRTGEKVFLECVQDMDHENMFWYRQDPGLGLRLIYFSYDVKMKEKGDIPEGYSVSREKKERFSLILESASTNQTSMYLCASSRGQSYEQYFGPGTRLTVT.

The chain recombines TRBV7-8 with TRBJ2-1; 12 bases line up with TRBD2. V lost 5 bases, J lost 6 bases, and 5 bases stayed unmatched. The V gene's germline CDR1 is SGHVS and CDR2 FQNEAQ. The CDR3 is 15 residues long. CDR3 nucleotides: TGTGCCAGCAGCAAACAACTAGCGGGAGGCAATGAGCAGTTCTTC. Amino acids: CASSKQLAGGNEQFF.

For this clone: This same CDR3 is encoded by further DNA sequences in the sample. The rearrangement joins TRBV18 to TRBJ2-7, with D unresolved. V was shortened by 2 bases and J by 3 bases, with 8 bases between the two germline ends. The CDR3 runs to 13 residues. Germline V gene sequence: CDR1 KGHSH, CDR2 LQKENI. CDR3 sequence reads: CASSPGKGYEQYF. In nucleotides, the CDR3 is TGTGCCAGCTCACCAGGGAAGGGCTACGAGCAGTACTTC.

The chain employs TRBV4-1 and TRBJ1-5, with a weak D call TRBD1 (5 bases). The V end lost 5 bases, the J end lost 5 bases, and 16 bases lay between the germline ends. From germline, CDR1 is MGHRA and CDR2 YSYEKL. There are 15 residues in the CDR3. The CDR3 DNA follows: TGCGCCAGCAGCATCTTTCCCGGGGGGGATCAGCCCCAGCATTTT. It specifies CASSIFPGGDQPQHF.

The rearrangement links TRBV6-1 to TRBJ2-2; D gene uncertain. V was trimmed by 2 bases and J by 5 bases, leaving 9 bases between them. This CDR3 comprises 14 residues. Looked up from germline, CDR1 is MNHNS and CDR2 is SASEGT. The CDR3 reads CASSEFGWTGELFF. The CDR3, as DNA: TGTGCCAGCAGTGAATTCGGTTGGACCGGGGAGCTGTTTTTT.

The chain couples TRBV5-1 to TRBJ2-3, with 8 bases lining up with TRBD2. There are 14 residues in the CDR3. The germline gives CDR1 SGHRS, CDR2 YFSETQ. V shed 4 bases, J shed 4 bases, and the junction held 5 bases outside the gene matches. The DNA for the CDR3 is TGCGCCAGCAGCCTCGGGACTAGGGCAGATACGCAGTATTTT. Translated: CASSLGTRADTQYF.

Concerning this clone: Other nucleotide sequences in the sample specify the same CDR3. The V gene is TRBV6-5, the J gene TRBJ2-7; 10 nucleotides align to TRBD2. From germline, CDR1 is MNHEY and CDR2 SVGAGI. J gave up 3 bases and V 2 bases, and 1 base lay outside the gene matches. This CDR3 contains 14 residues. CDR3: CASSYRTSGYEQYF. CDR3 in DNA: TGTGCCAGCAGTTACAGGACTAGCGGCTACGAGCAGTACTTC.

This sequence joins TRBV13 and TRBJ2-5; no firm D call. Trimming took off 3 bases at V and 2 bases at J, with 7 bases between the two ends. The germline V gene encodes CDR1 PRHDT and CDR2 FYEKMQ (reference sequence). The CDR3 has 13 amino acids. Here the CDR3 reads CASSFAGQETQYF. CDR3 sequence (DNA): TGTGCCAGCAGCTTTGCCGGTCAAGAGACCCAGTACTTC. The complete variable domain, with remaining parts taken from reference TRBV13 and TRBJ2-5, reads AAGVIQSPRHLIKEKRETATLKCYPIPRHDTVYWYQQGPGQDPQFLISFYEKMQSDKGSIPDRFSAQQFSDYHSELNMSSLELGDSALYFCASSFAGQETQYFGPGTRLLVL.

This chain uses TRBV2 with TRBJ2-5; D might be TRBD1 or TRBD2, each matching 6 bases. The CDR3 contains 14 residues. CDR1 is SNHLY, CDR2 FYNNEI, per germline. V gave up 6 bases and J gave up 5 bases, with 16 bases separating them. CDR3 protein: CASRNPRGLETQYF. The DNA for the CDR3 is TGTGCCAGCAGAAACCCTCGGGGGCTGGAGACCCAGTACTTC.

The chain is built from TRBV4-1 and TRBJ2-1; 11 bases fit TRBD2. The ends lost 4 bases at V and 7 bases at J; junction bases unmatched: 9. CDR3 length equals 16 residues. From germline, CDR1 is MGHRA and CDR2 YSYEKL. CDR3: CASSRGDSGRANEQFF. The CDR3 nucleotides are TGCGCCAGCAGCCGCGGGGATAGCGGGAGGGCGAATGAGCAGTTCTTC.

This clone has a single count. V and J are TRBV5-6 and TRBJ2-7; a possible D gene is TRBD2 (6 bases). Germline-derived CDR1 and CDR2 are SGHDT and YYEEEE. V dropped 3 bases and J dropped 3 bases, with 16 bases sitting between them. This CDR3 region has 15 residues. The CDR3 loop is CASSWGGNAVYEQYF. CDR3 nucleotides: TGTGCCAGCAGCTGGGGAGGTAATGCCGTCTACGAGCAGTACTTC.

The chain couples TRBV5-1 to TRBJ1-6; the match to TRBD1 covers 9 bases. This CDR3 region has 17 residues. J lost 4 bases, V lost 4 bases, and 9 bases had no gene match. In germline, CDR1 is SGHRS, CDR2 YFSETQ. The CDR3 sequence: CASSKRAGQGYNSPLHF. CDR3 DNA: TGCGCCAGCAGCAAAAGGGCGGGACAGGGTTATAATTCACCCCTCCACTTT.

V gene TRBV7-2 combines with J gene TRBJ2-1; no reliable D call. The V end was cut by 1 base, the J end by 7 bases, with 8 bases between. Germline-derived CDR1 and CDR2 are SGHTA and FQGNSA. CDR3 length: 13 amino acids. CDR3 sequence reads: CASSLGRLNEQFF. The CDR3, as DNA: TGTGCCAGCAGCTTAGGACGGCTAAATGAGCAGTTCTTC.